The TCR beta chain under discussion was sequenced for a study of CD8 T cells in Susac syndrome. Germline V gene sequence: CDR1 SQVTM, CDR2 ANQGSEA. Losses at the gene ends were 0 bases for V and 2 bases for J; bases not matched to a gene: 4. The CDR3 has 15 residues. Reverse transcription used about 0.45 to 1 ug RNA and random hexamers. With immunoSEQ multiplex PCR, TCR beta CDR3 was amplified across 54 Vbeta and 13 Jbeta. Each CDR3 protein is one row after TCRdb ran MiXCR on the immunoSEQ multiplex PCR reads. The table includes 300,000 to 350,000 distinct CDR3 sequences, 92% detected once. This chain joins TRBV29-1 and TRBJ2-3, with 8 bases fitting TRBD1. The source material was CD4+ T cells from PBMCs. This sequence was found in a human donor with multiple sclerosis. The CDR3 reads CSVEEWDRPTDTQYF. In nucleotides, the CDR3 is TGCAGCGTTGAAGAGTGGGACAGGCCCACAGATACGCAGTATTTT.